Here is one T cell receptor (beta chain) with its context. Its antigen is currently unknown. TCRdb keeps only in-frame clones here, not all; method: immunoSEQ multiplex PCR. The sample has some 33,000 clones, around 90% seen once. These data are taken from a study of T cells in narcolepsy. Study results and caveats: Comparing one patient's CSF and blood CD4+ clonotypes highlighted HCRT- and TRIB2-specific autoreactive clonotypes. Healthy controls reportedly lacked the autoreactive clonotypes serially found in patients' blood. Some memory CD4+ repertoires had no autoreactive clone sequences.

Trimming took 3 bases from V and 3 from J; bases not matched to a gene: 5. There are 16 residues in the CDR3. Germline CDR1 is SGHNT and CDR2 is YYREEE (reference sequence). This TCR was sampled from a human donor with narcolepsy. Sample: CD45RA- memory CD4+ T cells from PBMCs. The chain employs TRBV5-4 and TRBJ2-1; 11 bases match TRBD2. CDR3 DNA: TGTGCCAGCAGCTCGGCGACTAGCGGGAACTACAATGAGCAGTTCTTC. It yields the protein CASSSATSGNYNEQFF.